A single sample is the source of the 21 T cell receptor beta chains below, sequenced in a study of OX40 agonist ivuxolimab in advanced cancers. Method: immunoSEQ multiplex PCR; TCRdb's copy keeps in-frame clones and lacks some. Among about 99,000 clones listed, roughly 90% were seen once. This specimen consisted of CD4+ or CD8+ T cells sorted from blood, obtained in a trial of the OX40 agonist ivuxolimab. Source of these receptors: an adult with an advanced solid tumor such as melanoma, head and neck, liver or kidney cancer.

J is TRBJ2-1 and V is TRBV25-1, with 10 bases matching TRBD2. This CDR3 spans 17 amino acids. Germline V gives CDR1 MGHDK, CDR2 SYGVNS. Losses at the gene ends were 2 bases for V and 9 bases for J; bases not matched to a gene: 13. The CDR3 nucleotides read TGTGCCAGCAGTGAAATTTTTGCTAGCGGGAGATCGGCTGAGCAGTTCTTC. Amino acid sequence: CASSEIFASGRSAEQFF.

The J gene is TRBJ2-5, the V gene TRBV5-1, with 11 bases matching TRBD1. Per germline, CDR1 SGHRS and CDR2 YFSETQ. This CDR3 has 17 residues. V dropped 4 bases and J dropped 0; count of bases not matched to a gene: 8. The CDR3 DNA sequence: TGCGCCAGCAGCGTGGGACAGGGGGTGGGAAACCAAGAGACCCAGTACTTC. This translates into CASSVGQGVGNQETQYF.

This clone was recorded only once. V usage is TRBV18 and J usage is TRBJ2-7, with 13 bases identical to TRBD2. This CDR3 is built from 15 residues. Germline assignment: CDR1 KGHSH and CDR2 LQKENI. V lost 3 bases to trimming and J lost 4 bases; unmatched junction nucleotides: 3. CDR3 amino acids: CASSPGTSGMYEQYF. The CDR3 nucleotides are TGTGCCAGCTCACCCGGGACTAGCGGGATGTACGAGCAGTACTTC.

V and J are TRBV6-5 and TRBJ1-4, with D maybe TRBD1 (5 bases). This CDR3 has 13 amino acids. Trimming took off 5 bases at V and 10 bases at J, with 14 bases between the two ends. Germline V gene data show CDR1 as MNHEY and CDR2 as SVGAGI. CDR3 nucleotide sequence: TGTGCCAGCAGTGGAGCAGGGCCCCCAAAACTGTTTTTT. This translates into CASSGAGPPKLFF.

This rearrangement joins TRBV28 to TRBJ1-1; tentative D call: TRBD1 (6 bases). The CDR3 is 14 amino acids. Germline CDR1 is MDHEN and CDR2 is SYDVKM. Trimming pared 2 bases from V and 1 base from J, leaving 8 bases between. The CDR3 DNA follows: TGTGCCAGCAGTTTAACAGGGAGGAACACTGAAGCTTTCTTT. Protein product: CASSLTGRNTEAFF.

This chain links TRBV2 with TRBJ1-5; D not resolved. Trimming shortened V by 2 bases and J by 0 bases, and 8 bases separated the two germline ends. The CDR3 covers 15 residues. Germline V gene sequence: CDR1 SNHLY, CDR2 FYNNEI. The CDR3 spells CASSESGNSNQPQHF. For the CDR3, the DNA is TGTGCCAGCAGTGAATCCGGGAATAGCAATCAGCCCCAGCATTTT. Complete variable domain (other parts from reference TRBV2 and TRBJ1-5): EPEVTQTPSHQVTQMGQEVILRCVPISNHLYFYWYRQILGQKVEFLVSFYNNEISEKSEIFDDQFSVERPDGSNFTLKIRSTKLEDSAMYFCASSESGNSNQPQHFGDGTRLSIL.

The chain recombines TRBV6-6 with TRBJ2-7; TRBD1 aligns across 8 bases. Germline CDR1 is MNHNY and CDR2 is SVGAGI (reference sequence). The CDR3 sequence is 12 residues long. The ends lost 4 bases at V and 6 bases at J; junction bases unmatched: 2. The CDR3 bases are TGTGCCAGCAGTTCAACAGGGGGCGAGCAGTACTTC. It encodes CASSSTGGEQYF.

The chain links TRBV19 to TRBJ2-3, with 7 bases that match TRBD1. Germline V gives CDR1 LNHDA, CDR2 SQIVND (reference sequence). CDR3 length: 14 amino acids. The V and J ends lost 5 bases and 3 bases, in that order; junction bases with no gene match: 5. CDR3 region: CASSLTGLTDTQYF. The CDR3, as DNA: TGTGCCAGTAGTTTGACAGGGCTTACAGATACGCAGTATTTT.

This chain uses TRBV7-8 with TRBJ1-1, with 7 bases aligning to TRBD1. V lost 5 bases, J lost 0 bases, and 3 bases stayed unmatched. From germline, CDR1 is SGHVS and CDR2 FQNEAQ. The CDR3 contains 14 residues. CDR3 sequence reads: CASSPDRVNTEAFF. The CDR3 DNA sequence: TGTGCCAGCAGCCCAGACAGGGTGAACACTGAAGCTTTCTTT.

The genes are TRBV5-1 and TRBJ2-1, with a tentative D call TRBD1 (6 bases). Trimming shortened V by 1 base and J by 7 bases, and 18 bases separated the two germline ends. Germline-derived CDR1 and CDR2 are SGHRS and YFSETQ. The CDR3 loop spans 16 amino acids. DNA for the CDR3: TGCGCCAGCAGCTTGACCCCAGGGATCGGGACAAATGAGCAGTTCTTC. Translated, it gives CASSLTPGIGTNEQFF.

The rearrangement joins TRBV9 to TRBJ2-2; no firm D call. V was clipped by 0 bases and J by 4 bases, with 13 bases between them. CDR1 and CDR2 (germline): SGDLS, YYNGEE. The CDR3 length is 16 residues. This chain's CDR3 is CASSVEGRRSTGELFF. The CDR3 DNA sequence: TGTGCCAGCAGCGTAGAGGGTAGGCGGAGCACCGGGGAGCTGTTTTTT.

The genes are TRBV7-2 and TRBJ2-7, with 7 bases identical to TRBD2. Trimming removed 5 bases from V and 2 bases from J; junction bases left unmatched: 12. The CDR3 extends over 16 amino acids. Germline values: CDR1 SGHTA, CDR2 FQGNSA. In DNA form, the CDR3 reads TGTGCCAGCAGCCCCGCGGGGGTCAACTTTCCCTACGAGCAGTACTTC. Its protein product is CASSPAGVNFPYEQYF.

The gene calls are TRBV7-2 and TRBJ1-1; 8 bases agree with TRBD1. The CDR3 is made up of 14 amino acids. Germline V CDR1 and CDR2: SGHTA, FQGNSA. Trimming took 5 bases from V and 1 from J; bases not matched to a gene: 3. The DNA of the CDR3 is TGTGCCAGCAGCCCTGACAGGGGGAACACTGAAGCTTTCTTT. As protein: CASSPDRGNTEAFF. The full variable domain, completed using reference TRBV7-2 and TRBJ1-1, is GAGVSQSPSNKVTEKGKDVELRCDPISGHTALYWYRQSLGQGLEFLIYFQGNSAPDKSGLPSDRFSAERTGGSVSTLTIQRTQQEDSAVYLCASSPDRGNTEAFFGQGTRLTVV.

The chain uses TRBV5-1 and TRBJ2-7; TRBD1 aligns across 7 bases. Trimming at V came to 0 bases and at J to 3 bases, leaving 3 bases not matched to a gene. The CDR3 has 14 residues. Germline assignment: CDR1 SGHRS and CDR2 YFSETQ. This CDR3 is CASSLGQGNYEQYF. As DNA, the CDR3 is TGCGCCAGCAGCTTGGGACAGGGAAACTACGAGCAGTACTTC.

The V gene is TRBV4-1, the J gene TRBJ2-7; 10 bases are a match to TRBD2. The CDR3 runs to 19 residues. V lost 0 bases, J lost 2 bases, and 13 bases stayed unmatched. Germline lookup yields CDR1 MGHRA and CDR2 YSYEKL. CDR3 in amino acids: CASSQEPASGRVITYEQYF. The CDR3, as DNA: TGCGCCAGCAGCCAAGAACCCGCTAGCGGGAGAGTAATTACCTACGAGCAGTACTTC.

This clone was counted a single time. The CDR3 DNA follows: TGTGCCAGCAGTCAACGGGAGGTAACAGATACGCAGTATTTT. Translation: CASSQREVTDTQYF. The chain recombines TRBV2 with TRBJ2-3; TRBD2 aligns across 7 bases. From germline, CDR1 is SNHLY and CDR2 FYNNEI. The J segment lost 3 bases and the V segment lost 5 bases, leaving 5 bases of the junction unmatched. The CDR3 totals 14 residues.

The V call is TRBV28, the J call TRBJ1-1, with TRBD1 matching 9 bases. The CDR3 loop spans 15 amino acids. CDR1 MDHEN and CDR2 SYDVKM come from the germline V gene. The J segment lost 4 bases and the V segment lost 3 bases, leaving 6 bases of the junction unmatched. The CDR3 DNA follows: TGTGCCAGCAGTTTTTGGGACAGGGTAGGCACTGAAGCTTTCTTT. Encoded protein: CASSFWDRVGTEAFF.

The gene calls are TRBV19 and TRBJ1-3; D not certain. The germline V gene encodes CDR1 LNHDA and CDR2 SQIVND (reference sequence). The CDR3 extends over 14 amino acids. Trimming pared 6 bases from V and 1 base from J, leaving 10 bases between. The CDR3 loop is CASSPGGSGNTIYF. CDR3 nucleotide sequence: TGTGCCAGTAGCCCCGGTGGGTCTGGAAACACCATATATTTT.

About this clone: Other DNA sequences of this sample code for an identical CDR3. The chain uses TRBV6-6 and TRBJ2-7; 10 positions agree with TRBD2. Trimming at V came to 7 bases and at J to 1 base, leaving 4 bases not matched to a gene. Germline CDR1 is MNHNY and CDR2 is SVGAGI (reference sequence). This CDR3 is built from 14 residues. For the CDR3, the DNA is TGTGCCAGCAAAACTAGCGGGGATTCCTACGAGCAGTACTTC. Translating gives CASKTSGDSYEQYF.

The rearrangement uses TRBV5-1 and TRBJ2-7; 9 nucleotides agree with TRBD2. The CDR3 is 17 residues long. Germline values: CDR1 SGHRS, CDR2 YFSETQ. V was clipped by 0 bases and J by 3 bases; unmatched bases: 10. The DNA of the CDR3 is TGCGCCAGCAGCTTGGCGGCTAGCGGGGCCACGATCTACGAGCAGTACTTC. As protein: CASSLAASGATIYEQYF. The whole variable domain, filled in from reference TRBV5-1 and TRBJ2-7, reads KAGVTQTPRYLIKTRGQQVTLSCSPISGHRSVSWYQQTPGQGLQFLFEYFSETQRNKGNFPGRFSGRQFSNSRSEMNVSTLELGDSALYLCASSLAASGATIYEQYFGPGTRLTVT.

This clone has only a few counts. The V call is TRBV6-5, the J call TRBJ2-7; 7 nucleotides align to TRBD1. Per germline, CDR1 MNHEY and CDR2 SVGAGI. CDR3 length: 13 amino acids. Trimming took 4 bases from V and 2 from J; bases not matched to a gene: 2. The CDR3 is CASSFQGAYEQYF. CDR3 sequence (DNA): TGTGCCAGCAGTTTCCAGGGGGCCTACGAGCAGTACTTC.